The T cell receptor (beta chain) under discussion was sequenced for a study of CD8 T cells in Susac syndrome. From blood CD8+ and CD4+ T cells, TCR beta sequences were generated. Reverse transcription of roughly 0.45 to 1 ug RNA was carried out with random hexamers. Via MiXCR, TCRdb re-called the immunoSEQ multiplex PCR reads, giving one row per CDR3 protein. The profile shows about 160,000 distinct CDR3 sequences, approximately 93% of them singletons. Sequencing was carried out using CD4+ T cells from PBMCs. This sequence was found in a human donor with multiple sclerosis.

CDR3 coding DNA: TGCAGCGTTCTGGGGGCGGGAGGGCCCGAGGAGACCCAGTACTTC. This codes for CSVLGAGGPEETQYF. The chain has TRBV29-1 and TRBJ2-5, with TRBD2 identical over 9 bases. V shed 5 bases, J shed 5 bases, and the junction held 12 bases outside the gene matches. Per the germline V gene, CDR1 is SQVTM and CDR2 is ANQGSEA. CDR3 size: 15 residues.